This TCR beta chain was documented in a study of a mutant IDH1 vaccine in newly diagnosed glioma. At the level of the study: Treated patients had a mean age of approximately 41 years and a sex split that was roughly 60% male and about 40% female.

V was trimmed by 8 bases and J by 8 bases, leaving 27 bases between them. The CDR3 covers 16 residues. Germline loops: CDR1 MGHRA, CDR2 YSYEKL. Time point reported: week 47, end of study. Vaccinated patients received 300 ug of mutant IDH1 20-mer peptide per dose, with topical imiquimod. This clone was seen more than once but under ten times. Its specificity is not known. The study, taken as a whole, reports: Pseudoprogression seemed unrelated to changes in top peripheral T cell clonotypes. Overall, just under 95% of patients had vaccine-induced immune responses.

The protocol was immunoSEQ multiplex PCR, while the TCRdb copy is restricted to in-frame clones and leaves out a portion. The data show almost 25,000 clones, over 80% seen once. This clonotype originated in a man in his forties with glioma. Some clones in this sample may be carry-over from other donors' samples. The chain has TRBV4-1 and TRBJ1-2; the D gene is possibly TRBD1 (5 bases). Here the sequenced sample was PBMCs, taken from a glioma patient whose treatment included an IDH1 peptide vaccine. The CDR3 DNA follows: TGCGCCAGCGGTAACCCGGGGCAGTGGAGGGATAACGGCTACACCTTC. It is translated as CASGNPGQWRDNGYTF.